This TCR beta chain appears in the sequencing data of a study of molecular identifiers for immune sequencing clone quantification. Study-wide results and limits: Barcode collisions between identical TCR molecules could shrink estimates of highly expanded clone sizes.

CDR3 length: 13 amino acids. Per the germline V gene, CDR1 is MNHEY and CDR2 is SVGAGI. TCRdb recomputed calls from the PCR reads with MiXCR, one row per CDR3 protein. The table lists roughly 630,000 distinct CDR3 sequences, around 25% of them singletons. With RNA at 10%, 30% or 50%, naive CD8 libraries came from roughly 18,000 to 920,000 sorted cells. The CD8+CD4-CCR7+CD45RA+ phenotype defined the sorted naive CD8 T cells. Regarding this clonotype: Its antigen is not known. At one end the junction does not follow the germline gene, possibly because of a read error.

The origin of this receptor is a human donor in good health. Some libraries in this study had Jurkat cell RNA spiked in. The rearrangement uses TRBV6-5 and TRBJ2-2; D is perhaps TRBD2 (6 bases). The sequenced sample consisted of naive CD8+ T cells from blood, with Jurkat cell RNA spiked in. Stated subset: FACS-sorted CD8+CD4-CCR7+CD45RA+ naive T cells. CDR3 in amino acids: CASRGSVTGGLLF. The CDR3, as DNA: TGTGCCAGCAGAGGGTCAGTTACCGGAGGGCTGTTGTTT.